This TCR beta chain was profiled in a study of T cell clones after liver transplantation. The overall study: Post-transplant blood was tracked for graft-donor-reactive T cell clones identified in a pre-transplant mixed lymphocyte reaction. Timepoints were pre-transplant, pre-withdrawal, and after withdrawal was completed or failed.

As concerns this clone: Its antigen is not identified.

Repertoires were generated with immunoSEQ multiplex PCR, while TCRdb's copy carries only in-frame clones and drops some. In the table there are 80,000 or so clones, nearly 85% of which are singletons. Notes on the study in general: Donor-reactive sequences fell more than third party-reactive ones, suggesting partial deletion.

Germline assignment: CDR1 KGHSH and CDR2 LQKENI. With 1 base removed from V and 10 bases from J, the gap between germline ends came to 14 bases. This CDR3 is 14 amino acids long. The receptor comes from a human patient who received a liver transplant. Some T cells may possibly be graft donor cells. The chain couples TRBV18 to TRBJ2-1; D is possibly TRBD1 (7 bases). Sequenced material: CD4+ T cells from blood, taken around 42 months after liver transplant. CDR3 coding DNA: TGTGCCAGCTCACCACGGCAGGAGGGGGCCGAGCAGTTCTTC. Amino acids: CASSPRQEGAEQFF.